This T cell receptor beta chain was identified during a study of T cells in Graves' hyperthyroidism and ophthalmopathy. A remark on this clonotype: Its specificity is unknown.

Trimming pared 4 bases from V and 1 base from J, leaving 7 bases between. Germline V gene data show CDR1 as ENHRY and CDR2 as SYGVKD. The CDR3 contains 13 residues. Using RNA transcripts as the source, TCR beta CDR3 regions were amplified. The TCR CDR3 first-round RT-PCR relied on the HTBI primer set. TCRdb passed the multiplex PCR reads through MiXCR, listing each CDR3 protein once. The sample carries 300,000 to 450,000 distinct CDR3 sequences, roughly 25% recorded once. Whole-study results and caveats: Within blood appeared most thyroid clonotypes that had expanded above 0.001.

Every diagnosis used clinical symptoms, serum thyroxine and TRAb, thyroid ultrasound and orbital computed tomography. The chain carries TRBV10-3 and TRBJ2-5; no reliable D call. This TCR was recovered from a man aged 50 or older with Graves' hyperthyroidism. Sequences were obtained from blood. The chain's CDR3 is CAISAGSQETQYF. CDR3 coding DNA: TGTGCCATCAGTGCGGGCAGCCAAGAGACCCAGTACTTC.